This T cell receptor beta chain was sequenced in a study of OX40 agonist ivuxolimab in advanced cancers. Study overall: Ivuxolimab is a fully human IgG2 antibody that activates OX40 (CD134).

Remarks on this clone: Its antigen is currently unknown.

Method: immunoSEQ multiplex PCR; TCRdb's copy keeps in-frame clones and lacks some. The sample shows approximately 67,000 clones, around 83% of them seen only once. Study outcomes and limitations: Within 6 weeks, CD4+ and CD8+ blood T cells expanded clonally at 0.1 to 3.0 mg/kg.

The length of the CDR3 is 14 residues. Germline CDR1 LGHNT, CDR2 FRNRAP. The V gene end was trimmed by 5 bases and the J gene end by 4 bases; junction bases not matched to a gene: 8. The sequenced sample was CD4+ or CD8+ T cells sorted from blood, obtained in a trial of the OX40 agonist ivuxolimab. V gene TRBV12-5 combines with J gene TRBJ2-7; 7 bases line up with TRBD2. This sequence originates from an adult with an advanced solid tumor such as melanoma, head and neck, liver or kidney cancer. The CDR3 protein is CASGPAVGGYEQYF. CDR3 DNA sequence: TGTGCTAGTGGTCCCGCCGTGGGAGGGTACGAGCAGTACTTC.